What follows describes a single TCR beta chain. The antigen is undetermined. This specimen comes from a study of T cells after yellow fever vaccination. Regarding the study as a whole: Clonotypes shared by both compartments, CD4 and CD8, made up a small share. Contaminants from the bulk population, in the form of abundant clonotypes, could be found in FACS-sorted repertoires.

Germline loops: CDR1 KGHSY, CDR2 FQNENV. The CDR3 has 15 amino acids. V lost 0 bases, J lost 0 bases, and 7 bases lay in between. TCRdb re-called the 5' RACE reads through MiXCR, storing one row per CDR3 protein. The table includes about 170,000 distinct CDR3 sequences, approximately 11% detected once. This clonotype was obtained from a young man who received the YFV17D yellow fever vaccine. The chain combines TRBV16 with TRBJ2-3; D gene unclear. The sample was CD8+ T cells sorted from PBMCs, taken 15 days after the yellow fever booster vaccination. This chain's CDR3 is CASSQSPDSTDTQYF. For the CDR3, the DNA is TGTGCCAGCAGCCAATCTCCAGACAGCACAGATACGCAGTATTTT.